The next 2 T cell receptor beta chains were all read from a single sample in a study of CD8 T cells and mutated HIV epitopes. Anti-CD28 and anti-CD49d antibodies provided co-stimulation during the peptide stimulation of these CD8+ T cells. HLA class I tetramers for the KY11 epitope were unavailable, so only peptide stimulation defined KY11-specific cells. Oligo-dT primers carrying well-specific UMIs primed single-cell cDNA in a Smart-seq2 and MARS-Seq hybrid method. The nested PCR combined template-switch oligo forward primers with barcoded reverse primers for TCR alpha and beta. TCRdb reprocessed the single-cell sequencing reads via MiXCR and lists one record per CDR3 protein. The table has about 370 distinct CDR3 sequences, approximately 34% seen once. For these receptors, no antigen is known. The source was CD8+ T cells from blood cultured with an adapted viral peptide, collected during chronic HIV-1 infection. As for subset: CD69+CD137+ cells after adapted KY11 peptide stimulation. The receptor source for this set is a woman aged 18-29 years with HIV-1 infection.

About this clonotype itself: The junction departs from the called germline gene at one end, perhaps through a read error. The rearrangement uses TRBV5-1 and TRBJ1-4; TRBD1 agrees at 7 bases. CDR3 length: 11 amino acids. Germline loops: CDR1 SGHRS, CDR2 YFSETQ. The CDR3 nucleotides are TGCGCCAGCAGCTTGGAGGACAGGACCCCTTTT. It is translated as CASSLEDRTPF.

Comment on this clonotype: This could be a read error, since a much larger clone is one nucleotide away. Since no conserved phenylalanine or tryptophan closes the CDR3, a read error is the likely cause. V is TRBV4-1 and J is TRBJ2-3, with D unresolved. This CDR3 has 12 amino acids. With 0 bases removed from V and 6 bases from J, the gap between germline ends came to 4 bases. Germline V lookup: CDR1 MGHRA, CDR2 YSYEKL. CDR3 nucleotide sequence: TGCGCCAGCAGCCAAGATGGTGATACGCAGTATCTT. It codes for CASSQDGDTQYL.